One sample yielded the 9 T cell receptor beta chains listed below, sequenced in a study of OX40 agonist ivuxolimab in advanced cancers. Profiling relied on immunoSEQ multiplex PCR, and the TCRdb table lists in-frame clones only, not all of them. The sample has tens of thousands of clones, over 80% seen once. Sequenced here: CD4+ or CD8+ T cells sorted from blood, sampled in a trial of the OX40 agonist ivuxolimab. Receptors originate from an adult with an advanced solid tumor such as melanoma, head and neck, liver or kidney cancer.

This chain uses TRBV7-3 with TRBJ2-3; 8 nucleotides align to TRBD2. Germline V gene lookup returns CDR1 SGHTA and CDR2 FQGTGA. V shed 1 base, J shed 1 base, and the junction held 7 bases outside the gene matches. This CDR3 has 17 amino acids. The CDR3 bases are TGTGCCAGCAGCTTAAGGGGGGCGGGAGGTGGCACAGATACGCAGTATTTT. It specifies CASSLRGAGGGTDTQYF. Full variable domain (remainder filled in from reference TRBV7-3 and TRBJ2-3): GAGVSQTPSNKVTEKGKYVELRCDPISGHTALYWYRQSLGQGPEFLIYFQGTGAADDSGLPNDRFFAVRPEGSVSTLKIQRTERGDSAVYLCASSLRGAGGGTDTQYFGPGTRLTVL.

This rearrangement joins TRBV7-6 to TRBJ1-6, with TRBD1 identical over 8 bases. Trimming took 1 base from V and 9 from J; bases not matched to a gene: 5. The CDR3 runs to 15 residues. CDR1 and CDR2 from the germline V gene are SGHVS and FNYEAQ. The CDR3, as DNA: TGTGCCAGCAGCTTAGATGGGACAGGCAGTTCACCCCTCCACTTT. Residues: CASSLDGTGSSPLHF.

This sequence joins TRBV12-5 and TRBJ1-1; D unclear. Germline CDR1 and CDR2: LGHNT and FRNRAP. V shed 6 bases and J shed 6 bases, with 8 bases lying between them. The CDR3 has 11 residues. The CDR3 region has the DNA TGTGCTAGTGGCCATGGCGCTGAAGCTTTCTTT. Encoded protein: CASGHGAEAFF.

The rearrangement links TRBV11-2 to TRBJ1-1; D is unclear. Germline lookup yields CDR1 SGHAT and CDR2 FQNNGV. V lost 5 bases, J lost 1 base, and 8 bases lay in between. The CDR3 has 13 amino acids. The CDR3 sequence is CASSLTQNTEAFF. The CDR3 nucleotides read TGTGCCAGCAGCCTCACACAGAACACTGAAGCTTTCTTT.

This chain links TRBV23-1 with TRBJ1-1; D remains ambiguous. TRBV23-1 is an ORF, with its function uncertain. There are 14 residues in the CDR3. The germline V and J ends were trimmed by 4 bases and 5 bases, with 14 bases remaining between them. The CDR3: CASSRTDGRTEAFF. The DNA for the CDR3 is TGCGCCAGCAGTCGCACGGACGGCCGGACTGAAGCTTTCTTT.

The rearrangement joins TRBV5-4 to TRBJ2-2; 8 bases match TRBD2. V gave up 3 bases and J gave up 8 bases; unmatched junction bases: 9. The CDR3 is 15 residues long. The germline CDR1 and CDR2 sequences are SGHNT and YYREEE (reference sequence). CDR3 sequence reads: CASSYLRGGVGELFF. DNA for the CDR3: TGTGCCAGCAGCTATCTTCGGGGGGGCGTAGGGGAGCTGTTTTTT.

This sequence joins TRBV2 and TRBJ1-4, with D perhaps matching TRBD1 (5 bases). This CDR3 is 15 amino acids long. Trimming shortened V by 6 bases and J by 4 bases, and 15 bases separated the two germline ends. Per the germline V gene, CDR1 is SNHLY and CDR2 is FYNNEI. This chain's CDR3 is CASSLRQTGNEKLFF. In DNA form, the CDR3 reads TGTGCCAGCAGCTTAAGACAGACCGGTAATGAAAAACTGTTTTTT. The full variable domain, rest sourced from reference TRBV2 and TRBJ1-4, is EPEVTQTPSHQVTQMGQEVILRCVPISNHLYFYWYRQILGQKVEFLVSFYNNEISEKSEIFDDQFSVERPDGSNFTLKIRSTKLEDSAMYFCASSLRQTGNEKLFFGSGTQLSVL.

The rearrangement links TRBV7-2 to TRBJ2-5, with 7 bases fitting TRBD1. The germline V gene encodes CDR1 SGHTA and CDR2 FQGNSA. CDR3 length: 14 amino acids. With V trimmed by 8 bases and J by 5 bases, 11 bases remained unmatched. The DNA for the CDR3 is TGTGCCAGCCGACGACAGGGCCATAAGGAGACCCAGTACTTC. Its protein is CASRRQGHKETQYF.

The CDR3 sequence is CAWSVLQAGGSGNTIYF. DNA of the CDR3: TGTGCCTGGAGTGTACTCCAGGCTGGGGGCTCTGGAAACACCATATATTTT. The chain links TRBV30 to TRBJ1-3; TRBD1 is a possible D gene (5 bases). V was shortened by 0 bases and J by 0 bases, with 15 bases between the two germline ends. The CDR3 sequence is 17 residues long. Germline CDR1 reads GTSNPN; CDR2 reads SVGIG (reference sequence).